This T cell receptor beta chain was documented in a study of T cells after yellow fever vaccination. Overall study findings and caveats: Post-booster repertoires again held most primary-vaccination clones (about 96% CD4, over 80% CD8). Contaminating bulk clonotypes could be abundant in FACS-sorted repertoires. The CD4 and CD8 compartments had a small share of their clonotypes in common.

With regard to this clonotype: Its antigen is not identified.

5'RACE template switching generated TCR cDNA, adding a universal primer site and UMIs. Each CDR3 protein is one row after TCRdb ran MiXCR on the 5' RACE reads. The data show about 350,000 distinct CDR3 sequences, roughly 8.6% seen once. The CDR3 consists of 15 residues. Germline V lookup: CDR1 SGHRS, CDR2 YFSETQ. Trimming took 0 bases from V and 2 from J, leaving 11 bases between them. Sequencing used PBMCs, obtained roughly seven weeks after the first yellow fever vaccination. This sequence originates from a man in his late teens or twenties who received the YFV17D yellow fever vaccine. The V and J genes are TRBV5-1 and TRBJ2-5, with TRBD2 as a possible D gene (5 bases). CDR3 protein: CASSLVAGIQETQYF. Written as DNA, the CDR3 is TGCGCCAGCAGCTTGGTAGCCGGGATACAAGAGACCCAGTACTTC. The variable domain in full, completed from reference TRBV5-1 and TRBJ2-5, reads KAGVTQTPRYLIKTRGQQVTLSCSPISGHRSVSWYQQTPGQGLQFLFEYFSETQRNKGNFPGRFSGRQFSNSRSEMNVSTLELGDSALYLCASSLVAGIQETQYFGPGTRLLVL.